This T cell receptor (beta chain) was profiled in a study of CD4+ T cells in melanoma. Deletions cut 2 bases from V and 3 bases from J, with 12 bases between. Germline-derived CDR1 and CDR2 are SGHRS and YFSETQ. CDR3 length: 14 residues. This table comes from immunoSEQ multiplex PCR, and its TCRdb copy is limited to in-frame clones, with some not included. The data hold roughly 140,000 clones, with about 93% observed a single time. The chain employs TRBV5-1 and TRBJ2-7, with D perhaps being TRBD1 or TRBD2 (5 bases each). The TCR was taken from a human donor with melanoma. For the CDR3, the DNA is TGCGCCAGCAGCTTCCGGGACGGGGACTACGAGCAGTACTTC. It codes for CASSFRDGDYEQYF. Full variable domain (missing parts from reference TRBV5-1 and TRBJ2-7): KAGVTQTPRYLIKTRGQQVTLSCSPISGHRSVSWYQQTPGQGLQFLFEYFSETQRNKGNFPGRFSGRQFSNSRSEMNVSTLELGDSALYLCASSFRDGDYEQYFGPGTRLTVT.